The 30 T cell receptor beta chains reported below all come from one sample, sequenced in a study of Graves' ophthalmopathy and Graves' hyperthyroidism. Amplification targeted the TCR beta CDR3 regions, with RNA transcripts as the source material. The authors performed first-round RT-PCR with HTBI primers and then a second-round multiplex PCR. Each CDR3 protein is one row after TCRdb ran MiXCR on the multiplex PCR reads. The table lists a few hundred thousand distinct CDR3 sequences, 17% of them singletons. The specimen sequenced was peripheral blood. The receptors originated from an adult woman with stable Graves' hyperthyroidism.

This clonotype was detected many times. CDR3 sequence: CASSFGEGTYNSPLHF. CDR3 coding DNA: TGTGCCAGCAGTTTTGGGGAAGGGACCTATAATTCACCCCTCCACTTT. The chain combines TRBV28 with TRBJ1-6, with D uncertain. With 3 bases removed from V and 2 bases from J, the gap between germline ends came to 11 bases. CDR1 and CDR2 from the germline V gene are MDHEN and SYDVKM. The CDR3 covers 16 residues.

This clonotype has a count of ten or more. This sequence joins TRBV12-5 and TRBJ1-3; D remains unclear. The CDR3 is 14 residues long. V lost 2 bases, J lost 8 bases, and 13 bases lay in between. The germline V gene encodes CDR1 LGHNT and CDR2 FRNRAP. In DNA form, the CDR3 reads TGTGCTAGTGGTTTGTTAGGTCGCTTAGACACCATATATTTT. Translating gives CASGLLGRLDTIYF.

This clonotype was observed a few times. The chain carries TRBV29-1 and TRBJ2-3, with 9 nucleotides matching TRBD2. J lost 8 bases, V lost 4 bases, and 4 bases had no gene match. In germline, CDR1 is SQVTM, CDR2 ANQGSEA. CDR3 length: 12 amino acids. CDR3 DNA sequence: TGCAGCGTTGGGGGTAGCGGGGGTACGCAGTATTTT. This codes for CSVGGSGGTQYF.

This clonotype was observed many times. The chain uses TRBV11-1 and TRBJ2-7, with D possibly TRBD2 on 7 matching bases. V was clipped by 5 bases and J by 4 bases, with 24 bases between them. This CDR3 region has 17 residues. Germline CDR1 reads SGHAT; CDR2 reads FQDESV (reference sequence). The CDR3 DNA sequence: TGTGCCAGCAGCCGCCGGGGGGCGGGGGAGGAGGGTTACGAGCAGTACTTC. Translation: CASSRRGAGEEGYEQYF.

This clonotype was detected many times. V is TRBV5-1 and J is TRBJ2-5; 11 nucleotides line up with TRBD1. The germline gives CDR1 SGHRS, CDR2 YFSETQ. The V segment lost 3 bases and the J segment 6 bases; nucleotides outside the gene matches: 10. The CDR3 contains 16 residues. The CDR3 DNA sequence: TGCGCCAGCAGCTCAACCGGGACAGGGGGTTTGCAGACCCAGTACTTC. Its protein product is CASSSTGTGGLQTQYF. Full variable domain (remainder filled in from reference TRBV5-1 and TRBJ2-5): KAGVTQTPRYLIKTRGQQVTLSCSPISGHRSVSWYQQTPGQGLQFLFEYFSETQRNKGNFPGRFSGRQFSNSRSEMNVSTLELGDSALYLCASSSTGTGGLQTQYFGPGTRLLVL.

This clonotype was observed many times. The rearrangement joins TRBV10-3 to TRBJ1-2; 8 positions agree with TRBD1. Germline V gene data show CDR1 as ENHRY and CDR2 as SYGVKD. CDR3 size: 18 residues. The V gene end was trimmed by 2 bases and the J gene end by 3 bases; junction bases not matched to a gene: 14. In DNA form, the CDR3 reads TGTGCCATCAGTGAGCCAACTGGACAGGGCGATGGCTACTATGGCTACACCTTC. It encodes CAISEPTGQGDGYYGYTF.

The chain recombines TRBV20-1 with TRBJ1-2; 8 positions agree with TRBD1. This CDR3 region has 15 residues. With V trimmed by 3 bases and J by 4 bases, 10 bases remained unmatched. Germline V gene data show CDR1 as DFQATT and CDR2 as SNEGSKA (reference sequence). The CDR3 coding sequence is TGCAGTGCTAGGGACAGGGAAGCGGCAAGCTATGGCTACACCTTC. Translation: CSARDREAASYGYTF.

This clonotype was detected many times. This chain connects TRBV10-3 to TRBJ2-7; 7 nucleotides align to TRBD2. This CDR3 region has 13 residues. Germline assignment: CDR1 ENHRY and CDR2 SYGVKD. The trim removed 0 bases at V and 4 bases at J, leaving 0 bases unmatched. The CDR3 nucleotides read TGTGCCATCAGTGAGTCGCGGGAGTACGAGCAGTACTTC. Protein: CAISESREYEQYF.

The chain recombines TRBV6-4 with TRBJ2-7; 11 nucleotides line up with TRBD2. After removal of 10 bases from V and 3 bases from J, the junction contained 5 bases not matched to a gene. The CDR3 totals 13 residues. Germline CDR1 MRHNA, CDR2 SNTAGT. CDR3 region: CAIGTSGYYEQYF. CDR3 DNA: TGTGCCATTGGGACTAGCGGTTACTACGAGCAGTACTTC.

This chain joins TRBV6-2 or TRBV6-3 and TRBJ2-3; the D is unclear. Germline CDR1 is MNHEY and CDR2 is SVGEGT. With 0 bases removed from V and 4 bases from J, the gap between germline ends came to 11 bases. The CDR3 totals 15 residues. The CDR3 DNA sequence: TGTGCCAGCAGTTACTCAACCGACGGCCCAGATACGCAGTATTTT. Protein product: CASSYSTDGPDTQYF.

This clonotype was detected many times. CDR3 nucleotides: TGCAGTGCTACGAGGGCTAGCGGGAGGATGAGGGTAGAGACCCAGTACTTC. Its translation: CSATRASGRMRVETQYF. The gene calls are TRBV20-1 and TRBJ2-5, with 11 bases that match TRBD2. Per germline, CDR1 DFQATT and CDR2 SNEGSKA (reference sequence). This CDR3 spans 17 amino acids. With 4 bases clipped from V and 4 bases from J, the junction kept 14 bases outside the gene matches.

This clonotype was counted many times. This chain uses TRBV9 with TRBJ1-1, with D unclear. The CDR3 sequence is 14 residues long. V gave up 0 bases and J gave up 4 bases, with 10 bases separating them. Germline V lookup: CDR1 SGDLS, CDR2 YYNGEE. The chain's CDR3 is CASSVVKLFTEAFF. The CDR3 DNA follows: TGTGCCAGCAGCGTAGTGAAGTTATTCACTGAAGCTTTCTTT. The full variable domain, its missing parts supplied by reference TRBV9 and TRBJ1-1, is DSGVTQTPKHLITATGQRVTLRCSPRSGDLSVYWYQQSLDQGLQFLIQYYNGEERAKGNILERFSAQQFPDLHSELNLSSLELGDSALYFCASSVVKLFTEAFFGQGTRLTVV.

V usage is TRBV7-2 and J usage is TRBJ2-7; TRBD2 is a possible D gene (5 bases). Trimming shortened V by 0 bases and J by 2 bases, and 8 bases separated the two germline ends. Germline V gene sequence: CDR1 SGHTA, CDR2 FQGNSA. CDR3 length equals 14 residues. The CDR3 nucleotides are TGTGCCAGCAGCTTAGCTTCCGGGGCCTACGAGCAGTACTTC. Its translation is CASSLASGAYEQYF.

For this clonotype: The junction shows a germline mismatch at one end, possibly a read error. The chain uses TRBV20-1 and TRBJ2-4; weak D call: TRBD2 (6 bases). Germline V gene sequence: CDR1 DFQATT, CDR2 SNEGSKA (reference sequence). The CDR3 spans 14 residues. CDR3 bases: TGCAGTGCTGACAGCGGGTTAGCCAAAAACATTAAGTACTTC. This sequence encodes CSADSGLAKNIKYF.

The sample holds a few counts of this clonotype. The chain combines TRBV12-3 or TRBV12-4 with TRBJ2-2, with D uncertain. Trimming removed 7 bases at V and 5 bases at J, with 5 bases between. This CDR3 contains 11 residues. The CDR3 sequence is CASKLTGELFF. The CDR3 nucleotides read TGTGCCAGCAAACTGACCGGGGAGCTGTTTTTT.

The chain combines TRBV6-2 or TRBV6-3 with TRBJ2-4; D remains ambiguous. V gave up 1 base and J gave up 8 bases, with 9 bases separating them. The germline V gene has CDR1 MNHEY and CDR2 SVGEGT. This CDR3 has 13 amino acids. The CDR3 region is CASSYFDGDIQYF. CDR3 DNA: TGTGCCAGCAGTTACTTCGATGGGGACATTCAGTACTTC.

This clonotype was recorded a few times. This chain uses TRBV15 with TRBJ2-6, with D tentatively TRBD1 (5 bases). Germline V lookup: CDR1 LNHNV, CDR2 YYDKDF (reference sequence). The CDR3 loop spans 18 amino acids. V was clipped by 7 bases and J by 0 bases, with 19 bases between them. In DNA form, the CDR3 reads TGTGCCACCACCCCCGGGTGGGGCTTGAGCTCTGGGGCCAACGTCCTGACTTTC. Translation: CATTPGWGLSSGANVLTF. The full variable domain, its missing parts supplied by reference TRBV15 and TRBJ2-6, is DAMVIQNPRYQVTQFGKPVTLSCSQTLNHNVMYWYQQKSSQAPKLLFHYYDKDFNNEADTPDNFQSRRPNTSFCFLDIRSPGLGDTAMYLCATTPGWGLSSGANVLTFGAGSRLTVL.

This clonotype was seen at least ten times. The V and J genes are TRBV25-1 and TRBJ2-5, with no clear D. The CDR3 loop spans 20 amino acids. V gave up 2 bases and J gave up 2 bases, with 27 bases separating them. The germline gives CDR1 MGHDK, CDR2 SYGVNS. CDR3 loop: CASSEVGQIFFDHPQETQYF. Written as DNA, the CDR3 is TGTGCCAGCAGTGAAGTTGGGCAGATTTTTTTTGACCACCCACAAGAGACCCAGTACTTC.

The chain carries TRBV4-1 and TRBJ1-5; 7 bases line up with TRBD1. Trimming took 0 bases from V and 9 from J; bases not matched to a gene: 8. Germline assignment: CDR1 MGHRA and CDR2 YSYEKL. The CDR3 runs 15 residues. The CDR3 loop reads CASSQDNRGMWPQHF. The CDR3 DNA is TGCGCCAGCAGCCAAGATAACAGGGGTATGTGGCCCCAGCATTTT.

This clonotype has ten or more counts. The CDR3 DNA follows: TGTGCCAGCAGAGAGGGGAGGAACACCGGGGAGCTGTTTTTT. Amino acids: CASREGRNTGELFF. This rearrangement joins TRBV7-3 to TRBJ2-2; tentatively, D is TRBD1 or TRBD2 (5 bases each). V gave up 6 bases and J gave up 1 base, with 9 bases separating them. This CDR3 is built from 14 residues. Per germline, CDR1 SGHTA and CDR2 FQGTGA.

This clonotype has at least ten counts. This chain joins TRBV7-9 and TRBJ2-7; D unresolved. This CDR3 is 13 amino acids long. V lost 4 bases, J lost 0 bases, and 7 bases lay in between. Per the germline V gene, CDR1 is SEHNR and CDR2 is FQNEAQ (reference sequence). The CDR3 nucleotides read TGTGCCAGCAGCTCAGAGATCTCCTACGAGCAGTACTTC. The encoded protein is CASSSEISYEQYF.

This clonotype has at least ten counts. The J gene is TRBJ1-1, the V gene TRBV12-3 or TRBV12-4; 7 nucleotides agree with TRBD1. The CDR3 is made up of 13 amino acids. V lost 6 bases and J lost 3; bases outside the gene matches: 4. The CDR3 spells CASSRDRDTEAFF. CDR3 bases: TGTGCCAGCAGCCGCGACAGGGACACTGAAGCTTTCTTT.

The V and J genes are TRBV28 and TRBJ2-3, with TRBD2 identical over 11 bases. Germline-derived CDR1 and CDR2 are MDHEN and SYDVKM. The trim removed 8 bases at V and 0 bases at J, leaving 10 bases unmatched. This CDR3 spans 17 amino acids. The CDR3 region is CASQPSSGRDSTDTQYF. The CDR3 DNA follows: TGTGCCAGCCAACCAAGTAGCGGGAGGGATAGCACAGATACGCAGTATTTT.

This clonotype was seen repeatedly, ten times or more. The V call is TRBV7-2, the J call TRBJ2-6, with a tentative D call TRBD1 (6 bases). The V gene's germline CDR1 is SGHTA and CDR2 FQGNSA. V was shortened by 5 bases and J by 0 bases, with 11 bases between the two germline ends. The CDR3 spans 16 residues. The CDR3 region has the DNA TGTGCCAGCAGCCTCACCAGGGGCTCTGGGGCCAACGTCCTGACTTTC. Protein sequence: CASSLTRGSGANVLTF.

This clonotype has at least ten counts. CDR3: CASSIEGWIGTEAFF. CDR3 nucleotide sequence: TGTGCCAGTAGTATAGAGGGATGGATCGGCACTGAAGCTTTCTTT. This sequence joins TRBV19 and TRBJ1-1, with no clear D. In germline, CDR1 is LNHDA, CDR2 SQIVND (reference sequence). The CDR3 is made up of 15 amino acids. Trimming took off 0 bases at V and 4 bases at J, with 12 bases between the two ends. Based on the CDR3 plus reference TRBV19 and TRBJ1-1, the full variable domain is DGGITQSPKYLFRKEGQNVTLSCEQNLNHDAMYWYRQDPGQGLRLIYYSQIVNDFQKGDIAEGYSVSREKKESFPLTVTSAQKNPTAFYLCASSIEGWIGTEAFFGQGTRLTVV.

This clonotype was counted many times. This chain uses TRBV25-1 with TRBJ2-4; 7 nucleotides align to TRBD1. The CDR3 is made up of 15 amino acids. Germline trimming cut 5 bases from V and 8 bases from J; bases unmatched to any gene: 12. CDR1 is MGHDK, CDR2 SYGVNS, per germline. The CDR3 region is CASSPPTGFRDIQYF. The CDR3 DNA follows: TGTGCCAGCAGTCCCCCGACAGGGTTTCGAGACATTCAGTACTTC.

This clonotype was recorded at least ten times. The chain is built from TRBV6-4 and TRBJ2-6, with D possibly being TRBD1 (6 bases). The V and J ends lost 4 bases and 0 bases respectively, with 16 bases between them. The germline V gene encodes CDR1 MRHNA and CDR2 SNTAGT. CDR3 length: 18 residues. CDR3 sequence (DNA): TGTGCCAGCAGTGCCCGAGGGACACAATACTCTGGGGCCAACGTCCTGACTTTC. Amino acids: CASSARGTQYSGANVLTF.

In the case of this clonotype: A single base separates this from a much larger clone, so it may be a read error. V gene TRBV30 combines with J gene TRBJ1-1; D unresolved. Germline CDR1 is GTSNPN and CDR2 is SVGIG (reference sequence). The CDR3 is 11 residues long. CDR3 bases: TGTGCCTGGAGTCGCGACACTGAAGCTCTCTTT. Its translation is CAWSRDTEALF.

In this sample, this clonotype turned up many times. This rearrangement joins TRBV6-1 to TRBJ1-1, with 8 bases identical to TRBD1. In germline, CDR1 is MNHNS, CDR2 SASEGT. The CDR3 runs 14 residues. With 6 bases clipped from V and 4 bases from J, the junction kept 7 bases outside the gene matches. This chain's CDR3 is CASSRRDRSTEAFF. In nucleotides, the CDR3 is TGTGCCAGCAGCCGCCGGGACAGGAGCACTGAAGCTTTCTTT.

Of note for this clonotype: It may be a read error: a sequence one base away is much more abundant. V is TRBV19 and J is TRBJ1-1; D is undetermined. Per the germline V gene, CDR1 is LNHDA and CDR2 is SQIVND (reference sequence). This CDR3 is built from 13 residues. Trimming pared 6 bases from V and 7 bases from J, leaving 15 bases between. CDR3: CASRPTEIDEAFF. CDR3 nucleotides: TGTGCCAGTAGACCCACAGAGATCGATGAAGCTTTCTTT.